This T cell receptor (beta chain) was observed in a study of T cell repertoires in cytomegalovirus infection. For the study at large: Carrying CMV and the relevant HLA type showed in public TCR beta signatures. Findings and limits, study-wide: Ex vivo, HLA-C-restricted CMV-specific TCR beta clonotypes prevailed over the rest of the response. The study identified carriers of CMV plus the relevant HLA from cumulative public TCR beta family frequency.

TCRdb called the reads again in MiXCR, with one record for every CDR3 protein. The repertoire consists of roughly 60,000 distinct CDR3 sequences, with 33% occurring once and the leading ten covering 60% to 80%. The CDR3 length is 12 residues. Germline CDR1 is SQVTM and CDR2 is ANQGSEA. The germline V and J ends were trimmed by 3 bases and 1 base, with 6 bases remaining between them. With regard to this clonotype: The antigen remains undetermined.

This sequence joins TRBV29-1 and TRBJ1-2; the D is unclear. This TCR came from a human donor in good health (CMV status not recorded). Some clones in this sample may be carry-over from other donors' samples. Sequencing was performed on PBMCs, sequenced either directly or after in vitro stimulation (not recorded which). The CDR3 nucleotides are TGCAGCGTTGAGGAGGTTAACTATGGCTACACCTTC. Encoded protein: CSVEEVNYGYTF.